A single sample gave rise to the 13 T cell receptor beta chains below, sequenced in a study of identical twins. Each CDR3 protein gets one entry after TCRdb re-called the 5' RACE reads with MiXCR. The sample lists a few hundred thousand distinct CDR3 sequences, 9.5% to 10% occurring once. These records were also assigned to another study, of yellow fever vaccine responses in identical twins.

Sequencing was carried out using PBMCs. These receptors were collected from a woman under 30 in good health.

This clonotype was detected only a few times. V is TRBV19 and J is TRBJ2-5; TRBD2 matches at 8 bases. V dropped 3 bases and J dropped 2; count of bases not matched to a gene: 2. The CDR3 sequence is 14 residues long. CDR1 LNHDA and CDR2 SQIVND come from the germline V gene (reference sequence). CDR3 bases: TGTGCCAGTAGTATCCTAGCGGGTCAAGAGACCCAGTACTTC. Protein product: CASSILAGQETQYF.

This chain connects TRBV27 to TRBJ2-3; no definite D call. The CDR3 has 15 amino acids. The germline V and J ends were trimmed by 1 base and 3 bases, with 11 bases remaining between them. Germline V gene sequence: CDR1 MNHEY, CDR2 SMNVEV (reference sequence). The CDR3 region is CASSLYSYRTDTQYF. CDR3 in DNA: TGTGCCAGCAGTTTATACTCTTACCGAACAGATACGCAGTATTTT.

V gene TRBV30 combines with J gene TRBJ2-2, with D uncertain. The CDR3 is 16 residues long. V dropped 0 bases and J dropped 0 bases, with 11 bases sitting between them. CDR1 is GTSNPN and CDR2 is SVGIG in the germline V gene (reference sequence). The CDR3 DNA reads TGTGCCTGGAGTGTACTCCCGAAGCCGAACACCGGGGAGCTGTTTTTT. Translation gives CAWSVLPKPNTGELFF.

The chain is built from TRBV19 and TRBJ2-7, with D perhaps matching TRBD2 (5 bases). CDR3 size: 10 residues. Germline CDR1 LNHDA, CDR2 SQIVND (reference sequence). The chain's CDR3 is CVIGLGPEYF. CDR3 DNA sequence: TGTGTAATAGGACTGGGTCCAGAGTACTTC.

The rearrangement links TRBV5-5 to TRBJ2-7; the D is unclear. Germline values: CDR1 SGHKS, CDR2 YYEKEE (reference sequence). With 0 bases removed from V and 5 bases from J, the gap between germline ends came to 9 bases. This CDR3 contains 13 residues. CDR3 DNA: TGTGCCAGCAGCTTGGCCTCCGGAAACGAGCAGTACTTC. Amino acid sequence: CASSLASGNEQYF.

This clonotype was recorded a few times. This CDR3 is CASSIRQGSSYEQYF. The DNA for the CDR3 is TGTGCCAGCAGCATTAGACAGGGTAGCTCCTACGAGCAGTACTTC. V usage is TRBV7-2 and J usage is TRBJ2-7; 7 bases are shared with TRBD1. CDR1 is SGHTA and CDR2 is FQGNSA in the germline V gene. The CDR3 spans 15 residues. The junction had 7 bases not matched to a gene; V was cut back by 5 bases and J by 0 bases. Complete variable domain (other parts from reference TRBV7-2 and TRBJ2-7): GAGVSQSPSNKVTEKGKDVELRCDPISGHTALYWYRQSLGQGLEFLIYFQGNSAPDKSGLPSDRFSAERTGGSVSTLTIQRTQQEDSAVYLCASSIRQGSSYEQYFGPGTRLTVT.

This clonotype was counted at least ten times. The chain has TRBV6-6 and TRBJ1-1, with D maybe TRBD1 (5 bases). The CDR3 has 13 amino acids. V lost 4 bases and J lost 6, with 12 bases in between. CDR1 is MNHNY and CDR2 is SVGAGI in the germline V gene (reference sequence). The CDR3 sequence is CASSWSGPAEAFF. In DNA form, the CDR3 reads TGTGCCAGCAGTTGGTCAGGGCCCGCTGAAGCTTTCTTT.

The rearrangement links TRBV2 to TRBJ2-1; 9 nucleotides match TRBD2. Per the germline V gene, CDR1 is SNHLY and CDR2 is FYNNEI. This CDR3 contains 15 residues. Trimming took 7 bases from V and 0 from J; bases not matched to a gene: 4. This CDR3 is CASNEREASYNEQFF. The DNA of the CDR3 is TGTGCCAGCAACGAGCGGGAGGCCTCCTACAATGAGCAGTTCTTC.

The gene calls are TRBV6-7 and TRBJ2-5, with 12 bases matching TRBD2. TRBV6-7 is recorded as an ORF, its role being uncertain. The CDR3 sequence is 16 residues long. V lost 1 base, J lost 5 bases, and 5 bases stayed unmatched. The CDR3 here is CASSYLTSGSTETQYF. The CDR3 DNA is TGTGCCAGCAGTTACTTGACTAGCGGGAGTACGGAGACCCAGTACTTC.

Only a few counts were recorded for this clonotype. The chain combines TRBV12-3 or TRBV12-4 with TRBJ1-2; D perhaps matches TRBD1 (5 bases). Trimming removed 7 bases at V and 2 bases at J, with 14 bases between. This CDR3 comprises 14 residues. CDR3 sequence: CASTLIGENYGYTF. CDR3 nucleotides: TGTGCCAGCACTTTGATAGGGGAGAACTATGGCTACACCTTC.

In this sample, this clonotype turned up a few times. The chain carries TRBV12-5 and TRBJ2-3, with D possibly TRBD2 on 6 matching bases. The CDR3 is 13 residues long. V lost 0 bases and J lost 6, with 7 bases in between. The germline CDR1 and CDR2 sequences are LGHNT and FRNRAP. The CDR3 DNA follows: TGTGCTAGTGGTTTGGTACGGGGGGATACGCAGTATTTT. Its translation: CASGLVRGDTQYF.

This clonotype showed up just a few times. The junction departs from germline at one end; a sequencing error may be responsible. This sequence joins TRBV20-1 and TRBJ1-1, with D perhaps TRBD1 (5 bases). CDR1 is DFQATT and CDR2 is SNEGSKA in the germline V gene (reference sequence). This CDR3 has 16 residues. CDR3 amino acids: CCARAVGTLGNTEAFF. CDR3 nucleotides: TGCTGTGCTAGGGCCGTGGGGACCCTGGGGAACACTGAAGCTTTCTTT.

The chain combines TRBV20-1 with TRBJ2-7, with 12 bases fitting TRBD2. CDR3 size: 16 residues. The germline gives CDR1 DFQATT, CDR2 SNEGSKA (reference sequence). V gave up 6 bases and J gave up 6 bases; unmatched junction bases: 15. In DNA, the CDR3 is TGCAGTGCCTCGCGGACTAGCGGGAAACAATGGTTCGAGCAGTACTTC. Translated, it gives CSASRTSGKQWFEQYF.